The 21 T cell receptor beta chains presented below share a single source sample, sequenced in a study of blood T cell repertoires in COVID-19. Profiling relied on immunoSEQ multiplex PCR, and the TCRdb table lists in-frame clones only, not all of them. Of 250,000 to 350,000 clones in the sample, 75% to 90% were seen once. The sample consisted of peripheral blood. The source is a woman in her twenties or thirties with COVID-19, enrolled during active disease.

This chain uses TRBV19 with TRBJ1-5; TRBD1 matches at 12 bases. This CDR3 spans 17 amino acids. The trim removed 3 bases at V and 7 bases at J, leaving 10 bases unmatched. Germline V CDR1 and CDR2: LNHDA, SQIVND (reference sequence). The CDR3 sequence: CASSIFSGDRGQQPQHF. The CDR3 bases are TGTGCCAGTAGTATCTTCTCCGGGGACAGGGGGCAACAGCCCCAGCATTTT.

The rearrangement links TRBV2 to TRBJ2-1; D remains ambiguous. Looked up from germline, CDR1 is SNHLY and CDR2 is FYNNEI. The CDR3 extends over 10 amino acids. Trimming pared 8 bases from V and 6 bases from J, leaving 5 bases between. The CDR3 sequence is CASGSNEQFF. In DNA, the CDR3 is TGTGCCAGCGGCTCCAATGAGCAGTTCTTC.

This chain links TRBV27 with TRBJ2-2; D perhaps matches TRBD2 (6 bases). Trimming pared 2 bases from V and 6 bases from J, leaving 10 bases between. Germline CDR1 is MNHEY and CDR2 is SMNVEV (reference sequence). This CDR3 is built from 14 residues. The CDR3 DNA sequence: TGTGCCAGCAGTTTAGTTTGGGGGGCCGGGGAGCTGTTTTTT. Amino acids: CASSLVWGAGELFF.

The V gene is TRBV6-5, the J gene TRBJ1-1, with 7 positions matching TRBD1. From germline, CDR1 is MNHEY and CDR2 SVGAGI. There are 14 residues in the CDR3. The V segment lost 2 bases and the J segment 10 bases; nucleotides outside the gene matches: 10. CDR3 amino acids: CASSYRGRGQSAFF. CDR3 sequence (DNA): TGTGCCAGCAGTTACCGGGGTAGGGGGCAGTCAGCTTTCTTT.

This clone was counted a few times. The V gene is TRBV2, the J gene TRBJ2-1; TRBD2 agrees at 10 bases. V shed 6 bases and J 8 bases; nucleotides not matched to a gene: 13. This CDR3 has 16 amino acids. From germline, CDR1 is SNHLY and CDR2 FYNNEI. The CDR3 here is CASRRQLAGWEHEQFF. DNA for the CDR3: TGTGCCAGCAGACGCCAACTAGCGGGATGGGAGCATGAGCAGTTCTTC.

The CDR3: CASSLVGGSGTDTQYF. The CDR3 nucleotides are TGTGCCAGCAGCTTAGTCGGCGGGAGTGGCACAGATACGCAGTATTTT. V and J are TRBV7-2 and TRBJ2-3; 7 nucleotides align to TRBD2. This CDR3 region has 16 residues. The germline V gene has CDR1 SGHTA and CDR2 FQGNSA. V gave up 1 base and J gave up 1 base; unmatched junction bases: 5.

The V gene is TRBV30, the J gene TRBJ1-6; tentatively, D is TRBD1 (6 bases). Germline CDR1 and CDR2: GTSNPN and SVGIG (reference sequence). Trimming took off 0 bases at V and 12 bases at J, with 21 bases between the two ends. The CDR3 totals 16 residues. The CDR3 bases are TGTGCCTGGAGTGTTGGGGGCAGTCCCCCCAAAGGACCCCTCCACTTT. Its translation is CAWSVGGSPPKGPLHF. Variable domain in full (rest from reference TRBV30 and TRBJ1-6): SQTIHQWPATLVQPVGSPLSLECTVEGTSNPNLYWYRQAAGRGLQLLFYSVGIGQISSEVPQNLSASRPQDRQFILSSKKLLLSDSGFYLCAWSVGGSPPKGPLHFGNGTRLTVT.

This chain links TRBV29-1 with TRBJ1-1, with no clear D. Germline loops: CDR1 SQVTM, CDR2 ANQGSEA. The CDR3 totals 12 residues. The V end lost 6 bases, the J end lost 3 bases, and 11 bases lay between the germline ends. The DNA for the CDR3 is TGCAGCGTAACAGAATCCCACACTGAAGCTTTCTTT. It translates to CSVTESHTEAFF.

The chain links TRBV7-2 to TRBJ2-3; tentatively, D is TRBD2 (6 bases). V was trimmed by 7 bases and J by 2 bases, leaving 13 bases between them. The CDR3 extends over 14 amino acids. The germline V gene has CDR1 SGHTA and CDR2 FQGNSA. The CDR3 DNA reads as TGTGCCAGCAACCGGAGGGTCGACACAGATACGCAGTATTTT. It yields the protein CASNRRVDTDTQYF.

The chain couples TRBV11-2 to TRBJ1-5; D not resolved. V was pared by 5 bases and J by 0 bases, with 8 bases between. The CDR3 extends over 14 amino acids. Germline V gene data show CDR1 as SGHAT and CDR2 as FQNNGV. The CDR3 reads CASSRHPSNQPQHF. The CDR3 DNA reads TGTGCCAGCAGCAGACACCCTAGCAATCAGCCCCAGCATTTT.

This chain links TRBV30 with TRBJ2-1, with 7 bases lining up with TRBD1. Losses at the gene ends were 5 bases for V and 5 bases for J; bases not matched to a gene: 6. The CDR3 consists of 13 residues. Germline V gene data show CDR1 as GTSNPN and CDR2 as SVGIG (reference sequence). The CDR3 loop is CAWAGTAHNEQFF. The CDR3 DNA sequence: TGTGCCTGGGCAGGGACAGCACACAATGAGCAGTTCTTC.

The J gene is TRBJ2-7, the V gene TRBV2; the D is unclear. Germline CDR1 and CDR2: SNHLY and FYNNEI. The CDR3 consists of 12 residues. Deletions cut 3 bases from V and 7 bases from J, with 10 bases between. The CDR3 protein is CASSDGGREQYF. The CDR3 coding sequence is TGTGCCAGCAGTGACGGCGGAAGGGAGCAGTACTTC.

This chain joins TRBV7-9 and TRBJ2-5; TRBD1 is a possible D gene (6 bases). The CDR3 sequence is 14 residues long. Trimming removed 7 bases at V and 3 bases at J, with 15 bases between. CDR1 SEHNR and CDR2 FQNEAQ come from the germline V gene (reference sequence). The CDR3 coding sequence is TGTGCCAGCACCCCACAGGGACCGAAAGAGACCCAGTACTTC. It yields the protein CASTPQGPKETQYF.

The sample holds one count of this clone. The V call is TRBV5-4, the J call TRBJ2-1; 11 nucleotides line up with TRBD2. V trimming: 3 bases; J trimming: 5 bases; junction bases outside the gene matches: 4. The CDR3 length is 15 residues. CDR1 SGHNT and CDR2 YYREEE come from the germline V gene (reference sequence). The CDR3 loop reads CASSSGLAAHNEQFF. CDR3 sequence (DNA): TGTGCCAGCAGCTCGGGACTAGCGGCTCACAATGAGCAGTTCTTC.

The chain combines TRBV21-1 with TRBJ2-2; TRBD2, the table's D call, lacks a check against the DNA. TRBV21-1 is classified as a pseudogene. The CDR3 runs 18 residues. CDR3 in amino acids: CASSNNPGLAGIAGELFF. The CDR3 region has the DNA TGTGCCAGCAGCAATAATCCGGGACTAGCGGGAATAGCTGGGGAGCTGTTTTTT.

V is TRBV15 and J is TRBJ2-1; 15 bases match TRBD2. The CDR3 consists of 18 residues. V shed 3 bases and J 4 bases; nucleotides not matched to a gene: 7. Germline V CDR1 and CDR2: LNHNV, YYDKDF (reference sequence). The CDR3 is CATSSGTSGRKGYNEQFF. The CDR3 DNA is TGTGCCACCAGCAGCGGGACTAGCGGGAGGAAGGGATACAATGAGCAGTTCTTC.

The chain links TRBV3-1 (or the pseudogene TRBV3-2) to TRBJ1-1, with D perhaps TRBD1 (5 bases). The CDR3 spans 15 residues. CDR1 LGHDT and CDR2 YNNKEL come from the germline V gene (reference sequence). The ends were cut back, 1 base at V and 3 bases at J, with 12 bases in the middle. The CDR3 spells CASSQGSGEYTEAFF. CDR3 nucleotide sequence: TGTGCCAGCAGCCAAGGATCGGGGGAATACACTGAAGCTTTCTTT.

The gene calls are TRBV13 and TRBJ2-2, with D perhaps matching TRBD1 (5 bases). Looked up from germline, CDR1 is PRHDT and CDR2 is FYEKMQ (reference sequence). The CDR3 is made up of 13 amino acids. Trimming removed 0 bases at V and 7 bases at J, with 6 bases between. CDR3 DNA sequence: TGTGCCAGCAGCTTAGGCAGGGTCGGGGAGCTGTTTTTT. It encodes CASSLGRVGELFF.

The CDR3 DNA sequence: TGTGCCAGCACCCCGTGGCTAGCGGGAGCCATCTCCTACAATGAGCAGTTCTTC. Translated, it gives CASTPWLAGAISYNEQFF. This chain uses TRBV6-2 or TRBV6-3 with TRBJ2-1, with 10 positions matching TRBD2. CDR3 length equals 18 residues. CDR1 is MNHEY and CDR2 is SVGEGT in the germline V gene. J lost 0 bases, V lost 7 bases, and 12 bases had no gene match.

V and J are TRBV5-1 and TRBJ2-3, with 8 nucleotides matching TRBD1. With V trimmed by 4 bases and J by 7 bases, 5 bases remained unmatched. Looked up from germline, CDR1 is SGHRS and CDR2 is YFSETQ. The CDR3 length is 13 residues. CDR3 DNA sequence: TGCGCCAGCAGCCCGGACAGGGCCCATACGCAGTATTTT. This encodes CASSPDRAHTQYF.

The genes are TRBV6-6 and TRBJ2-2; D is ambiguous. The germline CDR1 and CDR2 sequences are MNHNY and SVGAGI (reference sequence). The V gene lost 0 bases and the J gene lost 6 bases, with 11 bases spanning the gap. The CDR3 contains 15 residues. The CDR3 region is CASSYSERYAGELFF. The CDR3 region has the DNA TGTGCCAGCAGTTACTCCGAGAGATACGCCGGGGAGCTGTTTTTT.